These T cell receptor beta chains were read from a single sample in a study of blood T cell repertoires in COVID-19. Here immunoSEQ multiplex PCR was the method, and the copy in TCRdb shows in-frame clones only, minus some. The table shows around 260,000 clones, with roughly 80% occurring only once. Sample: peripheral blood. The receptor source for this set is a woman in her forties or fifties who had recovered from COVID-19. Each CDR3 is given with its conserved first and last residue. Each record gives: V gene, J gene, D gene, clone size, CDR3 DNA, CDR3 protein. The D gene is left open where the match is weak. The size field is filled for only some rows; it gives once, few, many or a size class.

v_gene: TRBV27
j_gene: TRBJ2-2
d_gene: -
abundance: -
CDR3nt: TGTGCCAGCAGTCGGGGGACGGAGCCCGCGATAGACACCGGGGAGCTGTTTTTT
CDR3aa: CASSRGTEPAIDTGELFF

v_gene: TRBV7-8
j_gene: TRBJ2-5
d_gene: TRBD1
abundance: -
CDR3nt: TGTGCCAGCAGCTACAACAGGGGCGAGACCCAGTACTTC
CDR3aa: CASSYNRGETQYF

v_gene: TRBV7-2
j_gene: TRBJ2-2
d_gene: TRBD1
abundance: -
CDR3nt: TGTGCCAGCAGCTTGAGGGACAGGGTCTGGGACACCGGGGAGCTGTTTTTT
CDR3aa: CASSLRDRVWDTGELFF

v_gene: TRBV7-2
j_gene: TRBJ2-5
d_gene: TRBD2
abundance: once
CDR3nt: TGTGCCAGCAGCTTATCCTTAGCGGGAAAGGGGGAGACCCAGTACTTC
CDR3aa: CASSLSLAGKGETQYF

v_gene: TRBV7-2
j_gene: TRBJ2-1
d_gene: -
abundance: -
CDR3nt: TGTGCCAGCAGCTTAGAGGCAGGGGGGTACAATGAGCAGTTCTTC
CDR3aa: CASSLEAGGYNEQFF

v_gene: TRBV19
j_gene: TRBJ2-2
d_gene: TRBD2
abundance: -
CDR3nt: TGTGCCAGTACCCCTTTTGGGGGGGGGACCGGGGAGCTGTTTTTT
CDR3aa: CASTPFGGGTGELFF

v_gene: TRBV19
j_gene: TRBJ1-2
d_gene: TRBD1
abundance: -
CDR3nt: TGTGCCAGTACCAAGGACAGGGGGCTTTATGGCTACACCTTC
CDR3aa: CASTKDRGLYGYTF

v_gene: TRBV9
j_gene: TRBJ1-1
d_gene: TRBD1
abundance: -
CDR3nt: TGTGCCAGCAGCTTGACAGGGTCGGGGGAAGCTTTCTTT
CDR3aa: CASSLTGSGEAFF

v_gene: TRBV7-2
j_gene: TRBJ2-2
d_gene: -
abundance: -
CDR3nt: TGTGCCAGCAGCTTAGCTTTCGCGGGGGCTTCCGGGGAGCTGTTTTTT
CDR3aa: CASSLAFAGASGELFF

v_gene: TRBV2
j_gene: TRBJ2-2
d_gene: -
abundance: -
CDR3nt: TGTGCCAGCAGTGAGGGAGGCAGGAGTACCGGGGAGCTGTTTTTT
CDR3aa: CASSEGGRSTGELFF

v_gene: TRBV2
j_gene: TRBJ1-5
d_gene: TRBD1
abundance: -
CDR3nt: TGTGCCAGCAGGGGTTTACAGGGGAGGCAGCCCCAGCATTTT
CDR3aa: CASRGLQGRQPQHF

v_gene: TRBV4-3
j_gene: TRBJ2-7
d_gene: TRBD1
abundance: -
CDR3nt: TGCGCCAGCAGCCAGGACAGGTTTGCCTACGAGCAGTACTTC
CDR3aa: CASSQDRFAYEQYF

v_gene: TRBV5-4
j_gene: TRBJ2-2
d_gene: -
abundance: -
CDR3nt: TGTGCCAGCAGCGCACGGGAGCACACCGGGGAGCTGTTTTTT
CDR3aa: CASSAREHTGELFF